Listed below are T cell receptor beta chains from one sample, sequenced in a study of T cell repertoires in aging, cancer and after chemotherapy. MiXCR, applied by TCRdb to the multiplex PCR reads, yields one record per CDR3 protein. Here the sample spans 3,000 or so distinct CDR3 sequences, about 47% being singletons. The specimen sequenced was blood. All receptors derive from a human donor with a blood cancer. Both conserved end residues are part of each CDR3. The order of the fields is J gene, clone size, D gene, V gene, CDR3 DNA, CDR3 protein. The D gene is left open where the match is weak. Clone size is given for some rows only: seen once, a few or many times, or a class if the clone is expanded.

TRBJ1-5 NA TRBD1 TRBV19 TGTGCCAGTAGTCCGAGGACAGGGGGGGCTCGGGAGCCCCAGCATTTT CASSPRTGGAREPQHF
TRBJ2-7 NA TRBD1 TRBV6-5 TGTGCCAGCAGGATACCCCTCTCAGGGACAGGTTCCTACGAGCAGTACTTC CASRIPLSGTGSYEQYF
TRBJ2-7 NA TRBD2 TRBV7-6 TGTGCCAGCAGCTTAGCCGCGCTAGCGGGTGACTGCGAGCAGTACTTC CASSLAALAGDCEQYF
TRBJ1-2 NA NA TRBV29-1 TGCAGCGCCTACCGCCGGGACGGCAGTAACTATGGCTACACCTTC CSAYRRDGSNYGYTF
TRBJ1-2 NA NA TRBV29-1 TGCAGCGTTGAAGAGGGAGGGAATGGGAACTATGGCTACACCTTC CSVEEGGNGNYGYTF
TRBJ2-5 few NA TRBV15 TGTGCCACCAGCAGAGATAGGGGGGGTGGAGAGACCCAGTACTTC CATSRDRGGGETQYF
TRBJ1-5 NA NA TRBV15 TGTGCCACGTCTAGCGGGGGCGAAGGTCAGCCCCAGCATTTT CATSSGGEGQPQHF
TRBJ2-7 NA TRBD1 TRBV6-5 TGTGCCAGCAGAAGACAGGGCCAGGTCGAGCAGTACTTC CASRRQGQVEQYF
TRBJ1-4 NA TRBD1 TRBV30 TGTGCGCTTAGGACAGGGCATGGGGCAACTAATGAAAAACTGTTTTTT CALRTGHGATNEKLFF
TRBJ2-5 few NA TRBV6-2/TRBV6-3 TGTGCCAGCAGCCCCCGGGGAGGAGGAGAGACCCAGTACTTC CASSPRGGGETQYF